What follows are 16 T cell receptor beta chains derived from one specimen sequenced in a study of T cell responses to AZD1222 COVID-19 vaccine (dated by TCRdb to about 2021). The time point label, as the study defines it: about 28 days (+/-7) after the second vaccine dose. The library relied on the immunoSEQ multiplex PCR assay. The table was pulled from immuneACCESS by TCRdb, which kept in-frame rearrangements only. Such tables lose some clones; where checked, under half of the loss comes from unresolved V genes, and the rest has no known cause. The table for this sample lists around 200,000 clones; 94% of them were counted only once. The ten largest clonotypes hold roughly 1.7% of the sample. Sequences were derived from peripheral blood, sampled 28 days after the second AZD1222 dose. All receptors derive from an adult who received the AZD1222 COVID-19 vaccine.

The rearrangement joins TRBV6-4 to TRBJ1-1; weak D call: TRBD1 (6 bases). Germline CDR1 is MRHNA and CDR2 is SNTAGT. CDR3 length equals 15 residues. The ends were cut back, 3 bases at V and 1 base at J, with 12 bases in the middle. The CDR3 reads CASSETGPENTEAFF. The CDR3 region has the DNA TGTGCCAGCAGTGAAACAGGGCCAGAGAACACTGAAGCTTTCTTT.

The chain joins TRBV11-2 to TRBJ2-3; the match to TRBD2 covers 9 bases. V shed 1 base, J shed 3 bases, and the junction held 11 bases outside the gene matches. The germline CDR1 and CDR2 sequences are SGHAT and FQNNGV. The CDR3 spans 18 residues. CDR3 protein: CASSLVGFSGSGTDTQYF. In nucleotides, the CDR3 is TGTGCCAGCAGCTTAGTTGGTTTTAGCGGGAGTGGAACAGATACGCAGTATTTT.

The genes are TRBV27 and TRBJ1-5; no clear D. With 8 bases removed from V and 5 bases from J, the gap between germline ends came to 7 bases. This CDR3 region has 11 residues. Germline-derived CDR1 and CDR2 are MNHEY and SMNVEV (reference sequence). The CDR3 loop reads CASGRDQPQHF. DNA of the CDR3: TGTGCCAGCGGGCGCGATCAGCCCCAGCATTTT.

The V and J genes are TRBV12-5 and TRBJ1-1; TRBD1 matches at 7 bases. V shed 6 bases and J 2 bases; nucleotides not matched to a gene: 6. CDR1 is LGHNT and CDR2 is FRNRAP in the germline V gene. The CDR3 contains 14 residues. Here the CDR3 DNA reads TGTGCTAGTGGGAAGGGACAGTCCAACACTGAAGCTTTCTTT. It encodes CASGKGQSNTEAFF.

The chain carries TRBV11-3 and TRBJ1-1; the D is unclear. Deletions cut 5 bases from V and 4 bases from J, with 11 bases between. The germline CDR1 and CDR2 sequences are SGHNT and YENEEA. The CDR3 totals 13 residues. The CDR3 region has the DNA TGTGCCAGCAGCGATACAGAGCTCACTGAAGCTTTCTTT. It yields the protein CASSDTELTEAFF.

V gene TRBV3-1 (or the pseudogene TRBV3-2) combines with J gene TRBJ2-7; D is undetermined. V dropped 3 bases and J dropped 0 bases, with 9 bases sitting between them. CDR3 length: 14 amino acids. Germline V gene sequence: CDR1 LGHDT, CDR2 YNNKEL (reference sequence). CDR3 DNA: TGTGCCAGCAGCCAGCACGAAACCTCCTACGAGCAGTACTTC. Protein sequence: CASSQHETSYEQYF.

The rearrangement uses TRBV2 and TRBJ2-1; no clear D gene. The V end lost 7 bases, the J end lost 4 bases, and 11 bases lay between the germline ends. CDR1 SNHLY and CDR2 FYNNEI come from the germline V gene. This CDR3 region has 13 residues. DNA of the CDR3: TGTGCCAGCATTTCGGACCTTTACAATGAGCAGTTCTTC. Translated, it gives CASISDLYNEQFF.

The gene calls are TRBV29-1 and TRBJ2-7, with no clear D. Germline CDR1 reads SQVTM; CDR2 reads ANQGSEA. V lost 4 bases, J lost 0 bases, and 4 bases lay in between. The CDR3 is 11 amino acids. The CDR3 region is CSVGDSYEQYF. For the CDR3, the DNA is TGCAGCGTTGGAGACTCCTACGAGCAGTACTTC.

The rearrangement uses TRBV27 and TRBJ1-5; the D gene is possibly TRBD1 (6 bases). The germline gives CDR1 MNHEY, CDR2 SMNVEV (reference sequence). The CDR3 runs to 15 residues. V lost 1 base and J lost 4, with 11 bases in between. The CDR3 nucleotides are TGTGCCAGCAGTTTATTGGGGGCAAGGAATCAGCCCCAGCATTTT. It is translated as CASSLLGARNQPQHF.

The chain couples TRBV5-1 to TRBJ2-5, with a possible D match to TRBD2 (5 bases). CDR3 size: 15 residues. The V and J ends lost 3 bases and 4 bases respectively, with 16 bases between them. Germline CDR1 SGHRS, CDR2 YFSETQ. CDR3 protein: CASSWVLERGETQYF. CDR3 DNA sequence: TGCGCCAGCAGCTGGGTCCTAGAACGGGGAGAGACCCAGTACTTC.

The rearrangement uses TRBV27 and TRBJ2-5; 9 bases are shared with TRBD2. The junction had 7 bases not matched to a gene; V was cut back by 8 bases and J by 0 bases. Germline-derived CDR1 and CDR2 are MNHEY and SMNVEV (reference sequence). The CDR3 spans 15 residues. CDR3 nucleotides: TGTGCCAGCTCGTCTCGCGGGGGGGACCAAGAGACCCAGTACTTC. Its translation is CASSSRGGDQETQYF.

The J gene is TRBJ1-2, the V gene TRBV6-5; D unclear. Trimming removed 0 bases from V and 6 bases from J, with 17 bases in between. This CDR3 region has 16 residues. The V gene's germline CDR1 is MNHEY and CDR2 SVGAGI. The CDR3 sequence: CASSYSWAAMDDGYTF. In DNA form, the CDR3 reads TGTGCCAGCAGTTACTCATGGGCGGCTATGGATGATGGCTACACCTTC.

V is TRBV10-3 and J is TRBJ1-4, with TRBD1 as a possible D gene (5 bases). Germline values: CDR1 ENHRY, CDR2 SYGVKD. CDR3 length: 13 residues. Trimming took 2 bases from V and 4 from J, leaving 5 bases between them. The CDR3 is CAISEQGNEKLFF. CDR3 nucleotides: TGTGCCATCAGTGAGCAGGGTAATGAAAAACTGTTTTTT.

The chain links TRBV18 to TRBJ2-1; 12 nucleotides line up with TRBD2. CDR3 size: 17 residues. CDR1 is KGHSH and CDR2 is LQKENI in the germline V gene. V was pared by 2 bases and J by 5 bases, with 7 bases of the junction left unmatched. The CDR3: CASSPISLAGGNNEQFF. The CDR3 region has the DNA TGTGCCAGCTCACCAATCAGCCTAGCGGGGGGGAACAATGAGCAGTTCTTC.

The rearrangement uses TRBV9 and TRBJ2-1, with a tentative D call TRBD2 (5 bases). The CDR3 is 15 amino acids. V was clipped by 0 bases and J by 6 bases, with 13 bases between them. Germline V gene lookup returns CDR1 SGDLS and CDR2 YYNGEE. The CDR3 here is CASSVGPGWANEQFF. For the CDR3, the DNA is TGTGCCAGCAGCGTAGGTCCGGGATGGGCCAATGAGCAGTTCTTC.

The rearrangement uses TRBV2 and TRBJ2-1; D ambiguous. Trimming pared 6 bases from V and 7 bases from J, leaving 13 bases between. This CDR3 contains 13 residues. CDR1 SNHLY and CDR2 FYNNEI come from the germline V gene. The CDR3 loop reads CASRGLGSNEQFF. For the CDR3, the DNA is TGTGCCAGCAGGGGCCTGGGAAGTAATGAGCAGTTCTTC.